The 26 T cell receptor beta chains below come from one sample, sequenced in a study of blood T cell repertoires in COVID-19. Measured with immunoSEQ multiplex PCR; TCRdb has only the in-frame clones, and not every one. The repertoire holds almost 55,000 clones, with around nine tenths as singletons. Specimen: peripheral blood. The receptor source for this set is a woman aged 40 to 49 with active COVID-19.

This chain connects TRBV7-3 to TRBJ2-2, with D perhaps TRBD1 (6 bases). CDR1 is SGHTA, CDR2 FQGTGA, per germline. This CDR3 spans 15 amino acids. Trimming stripped 5 bases from V and 7 bases from J, with 17 bases between. The CDR3 protein is CASSPTGTIGGELFF. The CDR3 DNA reads TGTGCCAGCAGCCCGACCGGGACAATCGGCGGGGAGCTGTTTTTT.

This clone came up once. The chain has TRBV6-2 or TRBV6-3 and TRBJ2-2; TRBD1 agrees at 9 bases. This CDR3 has 15 amino acids. Germline CDR1 is MNHEY and CDR2 is SVGEGT. V trimming: 5 bases; J trimming: 5 bases; junction bases outside the gene matches: 6. The CDR3 here is CASSPHRGQTGELFF. The CDR3 nucleotides are TGTGCCAGCAGTCCACACAGGGGGCAGACCGGGGAGCTGTTTTTT.

This clone was recorded once. V gene TRBV19 combines with J gene TRBJ2-7; D unclear. CDR1 LNHDA and CDR2 SQIVND come from the germline V gene (reference sequence). The CDR3 runs to 12 residues. V gave up 3 bases and J gave up 2 bases, with 5 bases separating them. The CDR3 bases are TGTGCCAGTAGTATCGACACCTACGAGCAGTACTTC. Encoded protein: CASSIDTYEQYF.

The rearrangement joins TRBV7-6 to TRBJ2-2; D gene uncertain. With 2 bases removed from V and 4 bases from J, the gap between germline ends came to 8 bases. From germline, CDR1 is SGHVS and CDR2 FNYEAQ. The CDR3 loop spans 14 amino acids. This CDR3 reads CASSLNQVTGELFF. Here the CDR3 DNA reads TGTGCCAGCAGCTTAAATCAGGTCACCGGGGAGCTGTTTTTT.

The count of this clone is one. CDR3 nucleotide sequence: TGTGCCAGCAGGGAGTCCCAGAGGGATACGCAGTATTTT. Amino acid sequence: CASRESQRDTQYF. The V gene is TRBV10-3, the J gene TRBJ2-3; either TRBD1 or TRBD2 may fit D (5 bases each). V was cut by 10 bases and J by 6 bases, with 17 bases left in between. The CDR3 sequence is 13 residues long. The germline CDR1 and CDR2 sequences are ENHRY and SYGVKD.

V is TRBV10-3 and J is TRBJ2-5; D may be TRBD2 (5 bases). From germline, CDR1 is ENHRY and CDR2 SYGVKD. The CDR3 is 15 residues long. Between the trimmed V and J ends, which lost 1 base and 4 bases, there was a span of 13 bases. The CDR3 bases are TGTGCCATCAGTGAGTTTGCTGCGGCGGGAGAGACCCAGTACTTC. Its protein product is CAISEFAAAGETQYF.

The chain joins TRBV4-3 to TRBJ2-2, with 7 bases identical to TRBD1. The CDR3 runs to 15 residues. Germline CDR1 is LGHNA and CDR2 is YSLEER. Trimming cost V 3 bases and J 2 bases; bases outside gene matches: 3. CDR3 sequence (DNA): TGCGCCAGCAGCCAGGGGGACAGTAACACCGGGGAGCTGTTTTTT. Translation gives CASSQGDSNTGELFF.

This chain links TRBV2 with TRBJ2-3; D may be TRBD1 (5 bases). The germline V and J ends were trimmed by 3 bases and 2 bases, with 9 bases remaining between them. This CDR3 is built from 14 residues. The germline CDR1 and CDR2 sequences are SNHLY and FYNNEI. CDR3 DNA: TGTGCCAGCAGTGAGGCAGGGAACACAGATACGCAGTATTTT. As protein: CASSEAGNTDTQYF.

The chain links TRBV5-1 to TRBJ1-1; D is unclear. The V gene's germline CDR1 is SGHRS and CDR2 YFSETQ. V was cut by 0 bases and J by 3 bases, with 6 bases left in between. The CDR3 extends over 13 amino acids. Here the CDR3 reads CASSLGGHTEAFF. The CDR3 DNA is TGCGCCAGCAGCTTGGGAGGGCACACTGAAGCTTTCTTT.

The V and J genes are TRBV5-1 and TRBJ1-2; 8 positions agree with TRBD1. The J segment lost 5 bases and the V segment lost 2 bases, leaving 5 bases of the junction unmatched. CDR1 is SGHRS, CDR2 YFSETQ, per germline. The CDR3 spans 14 residues. CDR3 coding DNA: TGCGCCAGCAGCTTATTACAGGGGGGATATGGCTACACCTTC. Protein sequence: CASSLLQGGYGYTF.

The chain combines TRBV12-3 or TRBV12-4 with TRBJ1-1; D perhaps matches TRBD1 (6 bases). CDR3 size: 12 residues. V lost 6 bases and J lost 8, with 13 bases in between. This CDR3 is CASRLSQGEAFF. CDR3 nucleotides: TGTGCCAGCAGACTATCACAGGGCGAAGCTTTCTTT.

The rearrangement links TRBV7-7 to TRBJ1-1; 7 bases map to TRBD1. V shed 0 bases and J 1 base; nucleotides not matched to a gene: 2. The germline CDR1 and CDR2 sequences are SSHAT and FNYEAQ (reference sequence). The CDR3 is 15 amino acids. CDR3 sequence reads: CASSLAGQQNTEAFF. The DNA for the CDR3 is TGTGCCAGCAGCTTAGCGGGACAGCAGAACACTGAAGCTTTCTTT.

This clone was seen a single time. This chain connects TRBV24-1 to TRBJ1-2; 8 positions agree with TRBD1. Germline CDR1 KGHDR, CDR2 SFDVKD. The CDR3 loop spans 18 amino acids. Trimming took 3 bases from V and 8 from J; bases not matched to a gene: 19. CDR3 sequence reads: CATSDTPSQGAPKEGYTF. The CDR3, as DNA: TGTGCCACCAGTGATACCCCCTCTCAGGGGGCGCCTAAGGAGGGCTACACCTTC.

This clone was recorded only once. The rearrangement joins TRBV30 to TRBJ1-2; 7 bases fit TRBD1. Looked up from germline, CDR1 is GTSNPN and CDR2 is SVGIG (reference sequence). CDR3 length: 11 amino acids. V lost 5 bases and J lost 7; bases outside the gene matches: 4. This CDR3 is CAWDRAGGYTF. CDR3 bases: TGTGCCTGGGACAGGGCGGGTGGCTACACCTTC.

The chain combines TRBV18 with TRBJ1-1, with TRBD1 matching over 9 bases. The V and J ends lost 4 bases and 4 bases, in that order; junction bases with no gene match: 4. This CDR3 has 14 residues. Germline V gene lookup returns CDR1 KGHSH and CDR2 LQKENI. As DNA, the CDR3 is TGTGCCAGCTCACGGGACAGGGTAGGCACTGAAGCTTTCTTT. Translation gives CASSRDRVGTEAFF.

The chain combines TRBV30 with TRBJ1-5, with D possibly matching TRBD1 (6 bases). Germline CDR1 and CDR2: GTSNPN and SVGIG (reference sequence). Trimming cost V 3 bases and J 5 bases, with 14 bases left between them. This CDR3 region has 14 residues. The CDR3 DNA reads TGTGCCTGGAGCGCGGACAGTCCCCATCAGCCCCAGCATTTT. This translates into CAWSADSPHQPQHF.

The chain uses TRBV6-5 and TRBJ1-1; D not certain. Trimming left V 8 bases short and J 3 bases short, with 10 bases between. Germline V CDR1 and CDR2: MNHEY, SVGAGI. The CDR3 is made up of 12 amino acids. The CDR3 DNA reads as TGTGCCAGCGTGCGCCGGGACACTGAAGCTTTCTTT. Translating gives CASVRRDTEAFF.

J is TRBJ2-5 and V is TRBV2; perhaps TRBD1 as D (5 bases). The CDR3 runs 14 residues. Germline lookup yields CDR1 SNHLY and CDR2 FYNNEI. V was clipped by 6 bases and J by 5 bases, with 16 bases between them. The CDR3 coding sequence is TGTGCCAGCAGGACCGGGCCCAACAGGGAGACCCAGTACTTC. Protein sequence: CASRTGPNRETQYF.

A note on this clone: Other DNA sequences in this sample translate to the same CDR3. The CDR3: CASSPLAGAGETQYF. The CDR3 DNA is TGTGCCAGCAGCCCCCTAGCGGGGGCCGGGGAGACCCAGTACTTC. The chain employs TRBV3-1 (or the pseudogene TRBV3-2) and TRBJ2-5; 10 positions match TRBD2. This CDR3 has 15 amino acids. Germline V lookup: CDR1 LGHDT, CDR2 YNNKEL (reference sequence). V was clipped by 4 bases and J by 5 bases; unmatched bases: 7.

This clone occurred a few times. CDR3 sequence (DNA): TGTGCCAGCAGCCAATACGACAGGGGGCGGTGGTACGAGCAGTACTTC. Encoded protein: CASSQYDRGRWYEQYF. The chain joins TRBV14 to TRBJ2-7, with 10 bases matching TRBD1. CDR3 length: 16 residues. Looked up from germline, CDR1 is SGHDN and CDR2 is FVKESK. Trimming cost V 2 bases and J 4 bases; bases outside gene matches: 8.

The rearrangement uses TRBV2 and TRBJ2-3, with TRBD2 matching 9 bases. CDR3 length equals 14 residues. J lost 6 bases, V lost 7 bases, and 8 bases had no gene match. The germline V gene has CDR1 SNHLY and CDR2 FYNNEI. CDR3 DNA sequence: TGTGCCAGCACCCCGCGGGGGGGGCTGGATACGCAGTATTTT. As protein: CASTPRGGLDTQYF.

This clone occurred a few times. The CDR3, as DNA: TGTGCGACGGCCAAGCGGGCTAGCACAGATACGCAGTATTTT. Translation gives CATAKRASTDTQYF. The chain links TRBV6-4 to TRBJ2-3; D perhaps matches TRBD2 (6 bases). Germline CDR1 is MRHNA and CDR2 is SNTAGT. The CDR3 consists of 14 residues.

The chain joins TRBV5-1 to TRBJ2-3, with D possibly matching TRBD1 (5 bases). The CDR3 length is 14 residues. Deletions cut 0 bases from V and 0 bases from J, with 5 bases between. Germline assignment: CDR1 SGHRS and CDR2 YFSETQ. The chain's CDR3 is CASSLGGSTDTQYF. The DNA for the CDR3 is TGCGCCAGCAGCTTGGGGGGCAGCACAGATACGCAGTATTTT.

The chain couples TRBV3-1 (or the pseudogene TRBV3-2) to TRBJ1-3; unclear D gene. CDR1 LGHDT and CDR2 YNNKEL come from the germline V gene (reference sequence). Trimming took 3 bases from V and 8 from J, leaving 8 bases between them. The CDR3 runs to 12 residues. In DNA, the CDR3 is TGTGCCAGCAGCCAGGGAGGACACACCATATATTTT. It encodes CASSQGGHTIYF.

This chain uses TRBV9 with TRBJ1-6; 8 nucleotides agree with TRBD1. The J segment lost 6 bases and the V segment lost 4 bases, leaving 3 bases of the junction unmatched. There are 14 residues in the CDR3. Germline V gives CDR1 SGDLS, CDR2 YYNGEE. CDR3: CASSPQGANSPLHF. CDR3 bases: TGTGCCAGCAGCCCTCAGGGGGCTAATTCACCCCTCCACTTT.

The chain links TRBV6-5 to TRBJ2-2; D is unclear. Germline CDR1 is MNHEY and CDR2 is SVGAGI. Trimming cost V 6 bases and J 4 bases, with 15 bases left between them. The CDR3 runs 15 residues. The CDR3 sequence is CASRPWAVGTGELFF. The CDR3 nucleotides are TGTGCCAGCAGACCGTGGGCTGTGGGCACCGGGGAGCTGTTTTTT.